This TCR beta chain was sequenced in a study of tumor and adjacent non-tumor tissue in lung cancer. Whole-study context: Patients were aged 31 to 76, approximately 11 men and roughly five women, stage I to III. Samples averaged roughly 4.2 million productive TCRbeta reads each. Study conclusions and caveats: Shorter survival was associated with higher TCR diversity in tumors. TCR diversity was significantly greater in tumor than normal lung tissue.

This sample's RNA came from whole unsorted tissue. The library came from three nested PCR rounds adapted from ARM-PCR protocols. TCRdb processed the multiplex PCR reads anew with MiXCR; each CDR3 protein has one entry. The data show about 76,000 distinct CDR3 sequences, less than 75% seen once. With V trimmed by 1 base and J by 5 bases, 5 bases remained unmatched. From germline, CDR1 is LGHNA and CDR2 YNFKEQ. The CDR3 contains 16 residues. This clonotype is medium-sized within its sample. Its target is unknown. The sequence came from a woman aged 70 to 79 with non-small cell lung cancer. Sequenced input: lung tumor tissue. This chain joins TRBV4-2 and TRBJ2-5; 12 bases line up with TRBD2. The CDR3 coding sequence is TGTGCCAGCAGCCAAGCACTAGCGGGAGGCGGGGAGACCCAGTACTTC. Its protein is CASSQALAGGGETQYF.